This T cell receptor beta chain was documented in a study of T cells after yellow fever vaccination. The CDR3 extends over 13 amino acids. Germline V gene sequence: CDR1 MNHEY, CDR2 SVGEGT. V was pared by 6 bases and J by 7 bases, with 7 bases of the junction left unmatched. Via MiXCR, TCRdb re-called the 5' RACE reads, giving one row per CDR3 protein. The sample lists 250,000 or so distinct CDR3 sequences, about 3.9% occurring once. This clonotype occurred many times. This chain joins TRBV6-2 or TRBV6-3 and TRBJ1-1; 8 bases fit TRBD1. The TCR originated in a man aged 18 to 30 who received the YFV17D yellow fever vaccine. The input for sequencing was PBMCs, taken 15 days after the yellow fever booster vaccination. In DNA form, the CDR3 reads TGTGCCAGCAGACGCGACAGGGGAAATGAAGCTTTCTTT. Encoded protein: CASRRDRGNEAFF.